Below are 20 T cell receptor beta chains sequenced from a single sample in a study of regulatory T cells in long-lasting Graves disease. Sequencing libraries for TCR beta were prepared with iRepertoire HTBI primers and Arm-PCR of CDR3 regions. TCRdb itself ran the multiplex PCR reads through MiXCR, one entry per CDR3 protein. The repertoire includes 520,000 or so distinct CDR3 sequences, around 12% of them detected once, and 8% to 10% sits in the top ten. As to time point: newly diagnosed GD, antithyroid drugs for less than 3 months. PBMC RNA was the source of the TCR library. The sample also formed part of further work on T cells in Graves' hyperthyroidism and ophthalmopathy.

Material: peripheral blood mononuclear cells (PBMCs), obtained at new diagnosis, from a patient treated with antithyroid drugs. All receptors derive from a woman in her twenties or thirties with Graves disease.

This clonotype appeared many times. The chain is built from TRBV20-1 and TRBJ2-1, with a weak D call TRBD1 (5 bases). Deletions cut 1 base from V and 6 bases from J, with 10 bases between. The CDR3 runs to 13 residues. From germline, CDR1 is DFQATT and CDR2 SNEGSKA (reference sequence). The CDR3 bases are TGCAGTGCTAGAGTCAGGGAAGTCAATGAGCAGTTCTTC. Translating gives CSARVREVNEQFF.

On this clonotype: A much larger clone is a single base away; this may be a read error. The conserved phenylalanine or tryptophan is not found at the CDR3 terminus, so this likely reflects a read error. The DNA is omitted, as the CDR3 cannot be located on it reliably, and the CDR3 follows TCRdb's listing. The chain is built from TRBV7-2 and TRBJ2-3; no check of the table's D call, TRBD1, against the DNA was made. The CDR3 has 14 residues if both end residues are counted. Germline CDR1 reads SGHTA; CDR2 reads FQGNSA. CDR3 sequence: CASSLVKDRQTQYL.

This clonotype appeared a few times. This sequence joins TRBV9 and TRBJ2-7, with a tentative D call TRBD1 (6 bases). This CDR3 region has 16 residues. CDR1 is SGDLS and CDR2 is YYNGEE in the germline V gene. Deletions cut 0 bases from V and 2 bases from J, with 15 bases between. The CDR3 protein is CASSVGQGFGTYEQYF. The CDR3 coding sequence is TGTGCCAGCAGCGTAGGGCAGGGGTTTGGGACCTACGAGCAGTACTTC.

The table lists this clonotype with many counts. This sequence joins TRBV10-2 and TRBJ2-7; 8 bases map to TRBD1. CDR3 length: 13 residues. Germline loops: CDR1 WSHSY, CDR2 SAAADI. J was trimmed by 2 bases and V by 7 bases; bases with no gene match: 4. The CDR3 reads CASNGQGTYEQYF. Here the CDR3 DNA reads TGCGCCAGCAACGGACAGGGCACCTACGAGCAGTACTTC.

This clonotype was detected ten times or more. V is TRBV24-1 and J is TRBJ2-3; no definite D call. The CDR3 length is 14 residues. V was clipped by 7 bases and J by 3 bases, with 13 bases between them. The germline V gene has CDR1 KGHDR and CDR2 SFDVKD. The CDR3, as DNA: TGTGCCACCAGCCCCCTTGCGTCGACAGATACGCAGTATTTT. The encoded protein is CATSPLASTDTQYF.

The chain couples TRBV7-2 to TRBJ1-2; 7 bases are shared with TRBD1. Germline CDR1 and CDR2: SGHTA and FQGNSA. With V trimmed by 5 bases and J by 5 bases, 11 bases remained unmatched. This CDR3 has 15 residues. CDR3: CASSLETGWSYGYTF. DNA for the CDR3: TGTGCCAGCAGCCTCGAGACAGGGTGGAGTTATGGCTACACCTTC.

This clonotype was detected many times. This sequence joins TRBV27 and TRBJ2-7, with 9 bases aligning to TRBD1. With 5 bases clipped from V and 6 bases from J, the junction kept 5 bases outside the gene matches. The germline gives CDR1 MNHEY, CDR2 SMNVEV (reference sequence). The CDR3 covers 13 residues. CDR3 sequence reads: CASSPGQGFEQYF. The CDR3 DNA follows: TGTGCCAGCAGTCCGGGACAGGGCTTCGAGCAGTACTTC.

This clonotype was seen at least ten times. V gene TRBV19 combines with J gene TRBJ1-4; D call uncertain. Germline CDR1 LNHDA, CDR2 SQIVND (reference sequence). The V end was cut by 5 bases, the J end by 0 bases, with 7 bases between. The CDR3 sequence is 14 residues long. The CDR3 bases are TGTGCCAGTAGTCGGTGGGCAACTAATGAAAAACTGTTTTTT. This translates into CASSRWATNEKLFF.

The J gene is TRBJ2-1, the V gene TRBV19; 7 bases fit TRBD2. Germline V gene data show CDR1 as LNHDA and CDR2 as SQIVND (reference sequence). The CDR3 consists of 15 residues. The trim removed 5 bases at V and 5 bases at J, leaving 9 bases unmatched. The CDR3, as DNA: TGTGCCAGTAGTCCGACCGGACTAGGGAACAATGAGCAGTTCTTC. Translation: CASSPTGLGNNEQFF.

This clonotype has ten or more counts. CDR3 protein: CASSDPVIAGVTDTQYF. For the CDR3, the DNA is TGTGCCAGCAGTGACCCGGTAATAGCGGGAGTGACAGATACGCAGTATTTT. The chain uses TRBV2 and TRBJ2-3; the match to TRBD2 covers 9 bases. This CDR3 contains 17 residues. J lost 3 bases, V lost 3 bases, and 10 bases had no gene match. CDR1 and CDR2 from the germline V gene are SNHLY and FYNNEI.

This clonotype was observed at least ten times. The genes are TRBV11-3 and TRBJ2-1; D possibly uses TRBD1 or TRBD2 (7 bases each). Germline-derived CDR1 and CDR2 are SGHNT and YENEEA. V gave up 2 bases and J gave up 2 bases, with 19 bases separating them. The CDR3 totals 18 residues. In DNA form, the CDR3 reads TGTGCCAGCAGCTTAACCCGGGACAGTGGGACTACCTACAATGAGCAGTTCTTC. Encoded protein: CASSLTRDSGTTYNEQFF.

Here the CDR3 reads CASSLPGMGYGYTF. In DNA, the CDR3 is TGTGCCAGCAGCCTTCCAGGGATGGGGTATGGCTACACCTTC. J is TRBJ1-2 and V is TRBV5-6, with D perhaps matching TRBD1 (5 bases). V was pared by 4 bases and J by 5 bases, with 15 bases between. CDR3 length: 14 residues. CDR1 SGHDT and CDR2 YYEEEE come from the germline V gene.

The chain links TRBV4-1 to TRBJ2-5, with 7 nucleotides matching TRBD2. In germline, CDR1 is MGHRA, CDR2 YSYEKL. V lost 4 bases and J lost 5; bases outside the gene matches: 4. The CDR3 is 13 residues long. The CDR3 nucleotides are TGCGCCAGCAGCCGGGGGGGGATGGAGACCCAGTACTTC. This gives the protein CASSRGGMETQYF.

A note on this clonotype: A much larger clone lies one base from this, so it may be a read error. The chain is built from TRBV14 and TRBJ2-1, with TRBD2 matching over 8 bases. The germline CDR1 and CDR2 sequences are SGHDN and FVKESK. CDR3 length: 16 amino acids. Here the CDR3 reads CSSSRVSGSSYNEQFF. The CDR3 coding sequence is TGTTCCAGCAGCCGGGTCAGCGGGAGTTCCTACAATGAGCAGTTCTTC.

This clonotype was observed at least ten times. The chain uses TRBV13 and TRBJ2-3; D possibly matches TRBD1 or TRBD2 (5 bases each). This CDR3 comprises 14 residues. Trimming removed 3 bases from V and 2 bases from J, with 9 bases in between. The germline gives CDR1 PRHDT, CDR2 FYEKMQ (reference sequence). In DNA, the CDR3 is TGTGCCAGCAGCTTGGGGGTCCCCACAGATACGCAGTATTTT. It yields the protein CASSLGVPTDTQYF.

This clonotype showed up just a few times. The gene calls are TRBV28 and TRBJ1-1; the D is unclear. V dropped 2 bases and J dropped 9 bases, with 13 bases sitting between them. The CDR3 runs 13 residues. The germline CDR1 and CDR2 sequences are MDHEN and SYDVKM. The CDR3 sequence: CASSLGRRSQAFF. The CDR3 DNA reads TGTGCCAGCAGTTTAGGAAGGCGTTCTCAAGCTTTCTTT. Combining the CDR3 with reference TRBV28 and TRBJ1-1 gives the whole variable domain DVKVTQSSRYLVKRTGEKVFLECVQDMDHENMFWYRQDPGLGLRLIYFSYDVKMKEKGDIPEGYSVSREKKERFSLILESASTNQTSMYLCASSLGRRSQAFFGQGTRLTVV.

There are many counts of this clonotype. This chain joins TRBV27 and TRBJ2-1; TRBD1 matches 7 bases. The CDR3 runs to 16 residues. Germline loops: CDR1 MNHEY, CDR2 SMNVEV (reference sequence). After removal of 5 bases from V and 0 bases from J, the junction contained 7 bases not matched to a gene. The DNA of the CDR3 is TGTGCCAGCAGTCCGCGACAGGGCGTCTCCTACAATGAGCAGTTCTTC. This encodes CASSPRQGVSYNEQFF.

This clonotype was observed a few times. The chain couples TRBV12-3 or TRBV12-4 to TRBJ2-6; no firm D call. This CDR3 has 15 amino acids. The V and J ends lost 3 bases and 0 bases respectively, with 6 bases between them. The CDR3 DNA follows: TGTGCCAGCAGTTTTGGGTTCTCTGGGGCCAACGTCCTGACTTTC. As protein: CASSFGFSGANVLTF.

This clonotype has a count of ten or more. This chain uses TRBV13 with TRBJ2-2; 9 bases match TRBD2. CDR1 is PRHDT and CDR2 is FYEKMQ in the germline V gene (reference sequence). CDR3 size: 16 residues. V lost 5 bases to trimming and J lost 8 bases; unmatched junction nucleotides: 12. The CDR3 bases are TGTGCCAGCAGCCCTAGCGGGACCAGCAATTTTGGGGAGCTGTTTTTT. Its protein product is CASSPSGTSNFGELFF.

In its sample, this clonotype was seen many times. The J gene is TRBJ2-7, the V gene TRBV5-1, with 8 bases identical to TRBD2. With V trimmed by 0 bases and J by 2 bases, 7 bases remained unmatched. The CDR3 runs 16 residues. Germline CDR1 SGHRS, CDR2 YFSETQ. As DNA, the CDR3 is TGCGCCAGCAGCTTGGTAAGCGGGAGTGGAACCTACGAGCAGTACTTC. Translation: CASSLVSGSGTYEQYF.